The rows below give T cell receptor beta chains drawn from one sample of a study of blood T cell repertoires in COVID-19. The assay was immunoSEQ multiplex PCR, and TCRdb's table has in-frame clones only and misses some. The repertoire holds fewer than 250,000 clones, with roughly 80% as singletons. Specimen: peripheral blood. These TCRs come from a woman in her sixties or seventies with acute or convalescent COVID-19. Each CDR3 is given with its conserved first and last residue. D genes are given only for firm matches. Only some rows state a clone size, as once, few, many or a class for expanded clones.

TRBV6-2/TRBV6-3,-,TRBJ2-5,-,CASSYIMGLETQYF,TGTGCCAGCAGTTACATCATGGGGCTCGAGACCCAGTACTTC
TRBV19,-,TRBJ1-2,TRBD1,CASSRQGTYGYTF,TGTGCCAGTAGTCGACAGGGGACCTATGGCTACACCTTC
TRBV24-1,once,TRBJ2-3,TRBD1,CATSARARGYEGVSTDTQYF,TGTGCCACCAGTGCCCGAGCCAGGGGGTATGAGGGGGTGAGCACAGATACGCAGTATTTT
TRBV28,-,TRBJ2-7,-,CASSVLYEQYF,TGTGCCAGCAGTGTCCTTTACGAGCAGTACTTC
TRBV19,-,TRBJ1-5,-,CASSDTSNQPQHF,TGTGCCAGTAGCGACACGAGCAATCAGCCCCAGCATTTT
TRBV5-1,-,TRBJ2-5,-,CASSLKQETQYF,TGCGCCAGCAGCCTAAAACAAGAGACCCAGTACTTC
TRBV7-2,-,TRBJ2-1,-,CASSLVGGVYNEQFF,TGTGCCAGCAGCTTAGTAGGGGGGGTTTACAATGAGCAGTTCTTC
TRBV5-1,-,TRBJ2-2,TRBD2,CASTDGTSLAGELFF,TGCGCCAGCACAGATGGGACTAGCTTGGCCGGGGAGCTGTTTTTT
TRBV28,-,TRBJ2-1,TRBD1,CASRLGTANVNEQFF,TGTGCCAGCAGATTGGGGACAGCTAATGTCAATGAGCAGTTCTTC
TRBV5-1,few,TRBJ1-2,TRBD1,CASSSGGGYGYTF,TGCGCCAGCAGCTCAGGGGGAGGCTATGGCTACACCTTC
TRBV9,-,TRBJ2-1,-,CASSVAGGNEQFF,TGTGCCAGCAGCGTAGCAGGGGGGAATGAGCAGTTCTTC
TRBV10-3,once,TRBJ1-5,-,CAISESEVSNQPQHF,TGTGCCATCAGTGAGTCTGAGGTCTCCAATCAGCCCCAGCATTTT
TRBV18,-,TRBJ1-4,-,CASSPRQGATNEKLFF,TGTGCCAGCTCACCAAGACAAGGGGCAACTAATGAAAAACTGTTTTTT
TRBV5-4,-,TRBJ1-2,TRBD1,CASLKDREFSGYTF,TGTGCCAGCCTTAAGGACAGGGAATTTAGTGGCTACACCTTC
TRBV25-1,once,TRBJ1-4,-,CASSSSGGYPNEKLFF,TGTGCCAGCAGTTCGTCAGGAGGGTACCCTAATGAAAAACTGTTTTTT
TRBV18,-,TRBJ1-5,-,CASSPAGDQPQHF,TGTGCCAGCTCACCAGCAGGGGATCAGCCCCAGCATTTT
TRBV3-1/TRBV3-2,-,TRBJ1-3,-,CASSQDLTVRTGNTIYF,TGTGCCAGCAGCCAAGATCTTACGGTTCGCACTGGAAACACCATATATTTT
TRBV6-5,-,TRBJ1-6,-,CASIDRYVNSPLHF,TGTGCCAGCATAGATCGATACGTCAATTCACCCCTCCACTTT
TRBV5-4,-,TRBJ1-1,-,CASSLDRVSMNTEAFF,TGTGCCAGCAGCTTGGACAGGGTCTCCATGAACACTGAAGCTTTCTTT
TRBV7-2,once,TRBJ2-3,-,CASSLALGTDTQYF,TGTGCCAGCAGCTTAGCGCTAGGAACAGATACGCAGTATTTT
TRBV29-1,-,TRBJ2-7,TRBD2,CSVTERGEDEQYF,TGCAGCGTTACCGAGCGGGGGGAGGACGAGCAGTACTTC
TRBV12-3/TRBV12-4,-,TRBJ2-5,-,CASSFSDQETQYF,TGTGCCAGCAGTTTCTCAGACCAAGAGACCCAGTACTTC
TRBV6-5,-,TRBJ1-4,-,CASTSPRGGNEKLFF,TGTGCCAGCACCTCCCCGCGTGGAGGAAATGAAAAACTGTTTTTT
TRBV7-2,-,TRBJ1-2,TRBD1,CASSFRQGGGYTF,TGTGCCAGCAGCTTTAGGCAGGGGGGCGGCTACACCTTC
TRBV4-2,-,TRBJ1-5,-,CASSQDFRGGQPQHF,TGTGCCAGCAGCCAAGATTTTCGGGGTGGTCAGCCCCAGCATTTT
TRBV4-3,-,TRBJ2-3,-,CASSQDLLATSTDTQYF,TGCGCCAGCAGCCAAGATCTCCTAGCGACTAGCACAGATACGCAGTATTTT
TRBV19,-,TRBJ2-1,-,CASSIRGYNEQFF,TGTGCCAGTAGTATTAGGGGCTACAATGAGCAGTTCTTC
TRBV5-4,-,TRBJ1-6,-,CASTTGGSSPLHF,TGTGCCAGCACCACCGGAGGGAGTTCACCCCTCCACTTT
TRBV6-1,once,TRBJ2-2,TRBD1,CASSEQGVGELFF,TGTGCCAGCAGTGAACAGGGGGTCGGGGAGCTGTTTTTT
TRBV3-1/TRBV3-2,-,TRBJ2-7,-,CASSQASTVGEQYF,TGTGCCAGCAGCCAAGCCTCTACAGTCGGCGAGCAGTACTTC
TRBV7-2,-,TRBJ2-2,-,CASSLRQANTGELFF,TGTGCCAGCAGCTTAAGGCAGGCGAACACCGGGGAGCTGTTTTTT
TRBV11-3,once,TRBJ2-1,TRBD1,CASSLGQSKVYNEQFF,TGTGCCAGCAGCTTGGGACAGTCGAAGGTATACAATGAGCAGTTCTTC
TRBV7-9,-,TRBJ1-3,TRBD1,CASRPDPRQGVAGNTIYF,TGTGCCAGCAGGCCGGACCCCAGACAGGGGGTCGCGGGAAACACCATATATTTT
TRBV15,few,TRBJ2-7,TRBD1,CATSLRTGWSEQYF,TGTGCCACCAGCTTAAGGACAGGCTGGAGCGAGCAGTACTTC
TRBV24-1,-,TRBJ2-3,-,CATSAISTDTQYF,TGTGCCACCAGTGCAATCAGCACAGATACGCAGTATTTT
TRBV10-3,few,TRBJ2-1,TRBD2,CAISEGLAGNNEQFF,TGTGCCATCAGTGAGGGACTAGCGGGGAACAATGAGCAGTTCTTC
TRBV29-1,-,TRBJ2-1,TRBD1,CSATPTGLSYNEQFF,TGCAGCGCCACACCGACAGGGCTCTCCTACAATGAGCAGTTCTTC
TRBV15,-,TRBJ2-7,-,CATSRGVMQGSYEQYF,TGTGCCACCAGCAGAGGAGTAATGCAGGGCTCCTACGAGCAGTACTTC
TRBV24-1,many,TRBJ2-2,-,CATSDPVSLNTGELFF,TGTGCCACCAGTGATCCCGTGAGCTTGAACACCGGGGAGCTGTTTTTT
TRBV11-2,-,TRBJ2-7,TRBD2,CASRDGGYYEQYF,TGTGCCAGCAGGGACGGGGGGTACTACGAGCAGTACTTC
TRBV7-2,-,TRBJ1-1,-,CASSRREVTEAFF,TGTGCCAGCAGCCGCAGGGAAGTCACTGAAGCTTTCTTT
TRBV3-1/TRBV3-2,-,TRBJ2-3,TRBD2,CASSQAPSGTSTDTQYF,TGTGCCAGCAGCCAAGCCCCTAGCGGGACTAGCACAGATACGCAGTATTTT
TRBV18,-,TRBJ1-4,-,CASSPPGSEGEKLFF,TGTGCCAGCTCACCACCGGGATCCGAGGGTGAAAAACTGTTTTTT
TRBV14,-,TRBJ1-4,TRBD1,CASSQIGTANEKLFF,TGTGCCAGCAGCCAAATCGGGACAGCTAATGAAAAACTGTTTTTT
TRBV6-5,-,TRBJ1-6,-,CASSYAYNSPLHF,TGTGCCAGCAGTTATGCGTATAATTCACCCCTCCACTTT
TRBV2,few,TRBJ1-3,-,CASSPLLGNTIYF,TGTGCCAGCAGCCCGTTACTTGGAAACACCATATATTTT
TRBV30,-,TRBJ1-5,-,CAWSLGANQPQHF,TGTGCCTGGAGCCTAGGGGCCAATCAGCCCCAGCATTTT